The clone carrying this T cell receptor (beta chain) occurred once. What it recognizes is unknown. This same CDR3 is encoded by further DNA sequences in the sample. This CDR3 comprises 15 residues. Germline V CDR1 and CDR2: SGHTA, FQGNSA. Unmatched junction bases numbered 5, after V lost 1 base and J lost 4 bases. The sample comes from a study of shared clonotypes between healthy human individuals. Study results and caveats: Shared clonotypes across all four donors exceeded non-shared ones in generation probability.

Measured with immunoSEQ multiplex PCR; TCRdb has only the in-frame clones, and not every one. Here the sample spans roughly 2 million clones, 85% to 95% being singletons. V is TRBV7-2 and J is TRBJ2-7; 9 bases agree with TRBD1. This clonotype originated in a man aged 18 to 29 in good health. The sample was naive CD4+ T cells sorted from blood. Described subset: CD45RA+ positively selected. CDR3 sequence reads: CASSLVGQGSYEQYF. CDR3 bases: TGTGCCAGCAGCTTAGTGGGACAGGGATCGTACGAGCAGTACTTC.